These 8 T cell receptor beta chains were all obtained from the same sample, sequenced in a study of T-cell memory formation after mild COVID-19. TCRdb called the 5' RACE reads again in MiXCR, with one record for every CDR3 protein. The sample has roughly 14,000 distinct CDR3 sequences; approximately 19% are singletons. Sequencing was performed on PBMCs or a T cell subset sorted from them (not recorded which). Every receptor here comes from an adult woman who had mild COVID-19 (a few samples of this study predate the infection). Cell type and time point are not known.

This clonotype was observed at least ten times. The genes are TRBV7-9 and TRBJ2-3; D unclear. CDR1 SEHNR and CDR2 FQNEAQ come from the germline V gene (reference sequence). Trimming shortened V by 10 bases and J by 2 bases, and 4 bases separated the two germline ends. There are 10 residues in the CDR3. The CDR3: CATHTDTQYF. The CDR3 DNA reads TGTGCCACCCACACAGATACGCAGTATTTT.

This clonotype was seen ten or more times. The gene calls are TRBV7-9 and TRBJ2-3; 7 nucleotides match TRBD2. Germline CDR1 is SEHNR and CDR2 is FQNEAQ (reference sequence). V was clipped by 7 bases and J by 2 bases; unmatched bases: 3. CDR3 length: 13 amino acids. The CDR3 coding sequence is TGTGCCAGCACCGGGGACTACACAGATACGCAGTATTTT. Translating gives CASTGDYTDTQYF.

At least ten counts were recorded for this clonotype. V usage is TRBV12-3 or TRBV12-4 and J usage is TRBJ2-7, with 8 bases that match TRBD2. CDR3 length equals 16 residues. V gave up 5 bases and J gave up 3 bases; unmatched junction bases: 12. CDR3 sequence: CASSTRSGSTDYEQYF. The CDR3 DNA is TGTGCCAGCAGTACACGAAGCGGGAGCACCGACTACGAGCAGTACTTC.

This chain links TRBV4-3 with TRBJ2-3, with TRBD2 identical over 7 bases. The CDR3 totals 14 residues. Trimming cost V 2 bases and J 1 base; bases outside gene matches: 0. Germline V gives CDR1 LGHNA, CDR2 YSLEER. The CDR3 sequence is CASSQLAGTDTQYF. In DNA form, the CDR3 reads TGCGCCAGCAGCCAACTAGCGGGCACAGATACGCAGTATTTT.

This clonotype was counted ten times or more. The chain joins TRBV6-6 to TRBJ2-7; the match to TRBD1 covers 8 bases. CDR1 MNHNY and CDR2 SVGAGI come from the germline V gene (reference sequence). This CDR3 contains 15 residues. Trimming cost V 6 bases and J 2 bases; bases outside gene matches: 9. The CDR3 nucleotides read TGTGCCAGCAGAGCTGACAGGGGAATCACCTACGAGCAGTACTTC. Translated, it gives CASRADRGITYEQYF.

CDR3 loop: CASSQMRDFYEQYF. The CDR3 DNA reads as TGTGCCAGCAGCCAAATGCGCGACTTCTACGAGCAGTACTTC. This sequence joins TRBV4-2 and TRBJ2-7; D gene unclear. Germline V gives CDR1 LGHNA, CDR2 YNFKEQ. CDR3 length: 14 residues. Between the trimmed V and J ends, which lost 2 bases and 3 bases, there was a span of 11 bases.

This chain connects TRBV15 to TRBJ2-3; D gene uncertain. The germline gives CDR1 LNHNV, CDR2 YYDKDF (reference sequence). This CDR3 contains 11 residues. Deletions cut 4 bases from V and 5 bases from J, with 4 bases between. The CDR3 is CATSNLDTQYF. CDR3 coding DNA: TGTGCCACCAGCAACTTAGATACGCAGTATTTT.

This clonotype was seen at least ten times. The chain has TRBV5-5 and TRBJ1-2, with 10 nucleotides matching TRBD1. Unmatched junction bases numbered 9, after V lost 1 base and J lost 3 bases. Germline assignment: CDR1 SGHKS and CDR2 YYEKEE (reference sequence). CDR3 length: 17 amino acids. CDR3 coding DNA: TGTGCCAGCAGCTTGCCCGGGACAGGGGTCTATGACTATGGCTACACCTTC. Translated: CASSLPGTGVYDYGYTF.